The clone carrying this T cell receptor beta chain was picked up a small number of times. This sample is part of a study of blood T cell repertoires in COVID-19. Profiled with immunoSEQ multiplex PCR; TCRdb holds only in-frame clones, not every one. The table includes under 200,000 clones, roughly 93% detected once. The J segment lost 0 bases and the V segment lost 0 bases, leaving 3 bases of the junction unmatched. Germline assignment: CDR1 LNHNV and CDR2 YYDKDF (reference sequence). This CDR3 contains 17 residues. The sequence was obtained from a man aged 18 to 30 with acute or convalescent COVID-19. The sequencing sample was made of peripheral blood. This chain uses TRBV15 with TRBJ2-1; the match to TRBD2 covers 9 bases. The CDR3 sequence: CATSRESSGNSYNEQFF. The CDR3 bases are TGTGCCACCAGCAGAGAATCTAGCGGGAACTCCTACAATGAGCAGTTCTTC.